This entry concerns a single TCR beta chain. The data are from a study of molecular identifiers for immune sequencing clone quantification. The V gene lost 3 bases and the J gene lost 17 bases, with 26 bases spanning the gap. The CDR3 extends over 16 amino acids. The germline V gene has CDR1 SGHVS and CDR2 FQNEAQ. TCRdb ran MiXCR on the PCR reads and lists one entry per CDR3 protein. This table has 9,500 to 15,000 distinct CDR3 sequences, more than 15% appearing once. The chain links TRBV7-8 to TRBJ1-6, with D unclear. The clonotype comes from a human donor in good health. Some libraries in this study had Jurkat cell RNA spiked in. Sequencing was done on a sample of naive CD8+ T cells from blood, with Jurkat cell RNA spiked in. The subset is: FACS-sorted CD8+CD4-CCR7+CD45RA+ naive T cells. This CDR3 is CASSFSLMPLDSPFHF. For the CDR3, the DNA is TGTGCCAGCAGCTTTAGTCTAATGCCCCTGGATTCGCCCTTCCACTTT. The full variable domain, with the rest looked up from reference TRBV7-8 and TRBJ1-6, is GAGVSQSPRYKVAKRGQDVALRCDPISGHVSLFWYQQALGQGPEFLTYFQNEAQLDKSGLPSDRFFAERPEGSVSTLKIQRTQQEDSAVYLCASSFSLMPLDSPFHFGNGTRLTVT.